Here is one TCR beta chain with its context. Its cognate antigen is unknown. The sample comes from a study of CD8 T cells in Susac syndrome. The study, taken as a whole, reports: Total CD8+ repertoires held approximately 15 Susac-specific public clones, while CD8+ TEMRA repertoires held five.

RNA, at 0.5 to 1 ug, was reverse transcribed with random hexamers. One entry per CDR3 protein results from TCRdb running MiXCR on the immunoSEQ multiplex PCR reads. The table lists 75,000 to 95,000 distinct CDR3 sequences, approximately 93% of them singletons, with less than 0.6% in the top ten. The CDR3 contains 14 residues. Germline CDR1 SQVTM, CDR2 ANQGSEA. J was trimmed by 0 bases and V by 7 bases; bases with no gene match: 5. Sequencing used CD8+ T cells from PBMCs. The chain couples TRBV29-1 to TRBJ1-1, with 10 bases identical to TRBD1. The clonotype was recovered from a human donor with Susac syndrome. The CDR3 DNA sequence: TGCAGCGGGCGACAGGGGGCCATGAACACTGAAGCTTTCTTT. Translating gives CSGRQGAMNTEAFF.